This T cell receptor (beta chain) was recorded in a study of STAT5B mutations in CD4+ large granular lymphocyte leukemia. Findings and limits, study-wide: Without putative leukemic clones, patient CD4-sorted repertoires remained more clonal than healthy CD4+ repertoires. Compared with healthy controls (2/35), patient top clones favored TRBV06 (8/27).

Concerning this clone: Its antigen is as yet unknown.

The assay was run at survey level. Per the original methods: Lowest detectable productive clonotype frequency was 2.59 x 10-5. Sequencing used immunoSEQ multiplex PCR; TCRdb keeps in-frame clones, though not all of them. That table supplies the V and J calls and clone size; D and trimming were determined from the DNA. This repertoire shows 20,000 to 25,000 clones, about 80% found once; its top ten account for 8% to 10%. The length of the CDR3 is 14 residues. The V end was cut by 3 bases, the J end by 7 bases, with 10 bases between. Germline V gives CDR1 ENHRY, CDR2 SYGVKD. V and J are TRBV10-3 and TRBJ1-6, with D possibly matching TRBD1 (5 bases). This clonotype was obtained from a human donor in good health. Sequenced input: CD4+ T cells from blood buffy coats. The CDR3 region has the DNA TGTGCCATCAGTGAAAAGGGGCACAATTCACCCCTCCACTTT. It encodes CAISEKGHNSPLHF.